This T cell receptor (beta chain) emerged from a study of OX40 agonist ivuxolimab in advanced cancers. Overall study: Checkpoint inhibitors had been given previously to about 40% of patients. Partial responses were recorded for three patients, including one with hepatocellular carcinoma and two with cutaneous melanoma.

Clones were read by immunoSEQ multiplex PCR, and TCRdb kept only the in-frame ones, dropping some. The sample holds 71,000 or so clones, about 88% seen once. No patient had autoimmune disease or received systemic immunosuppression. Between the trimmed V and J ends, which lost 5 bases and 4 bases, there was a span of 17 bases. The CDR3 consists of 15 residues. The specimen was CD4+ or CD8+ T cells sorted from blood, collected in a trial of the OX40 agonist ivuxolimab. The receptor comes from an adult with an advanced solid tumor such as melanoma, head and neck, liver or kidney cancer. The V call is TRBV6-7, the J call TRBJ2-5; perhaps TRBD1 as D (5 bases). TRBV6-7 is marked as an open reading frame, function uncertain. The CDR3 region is CASSNLPTVRETQYF. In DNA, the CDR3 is TGTGCCAGCAGTAACCTACCGACAGTTAGAGAGACCCAGTACTTC.